This T cell receptor beta chain is from a study of cytomegalovirus exposure and HLA in healthy donors. Study-level information: Sequencing of roughly 180 million T cells in an earlier analysis found some 100 million unique TCR beta sequences.

The germline gives CDR1 SQVTM, CDR2 ANQGSEA. The CDR3 spans 14 residues. With 3 bases clipped from V and 2 bases from J, the junction kept 1 base outside the gene matches. Vbeta (60) and Jbeta (13) primers were used in the PCR. Authors' data handling: As a later analysis found, there were approximately 80 million unique TCR beta chains, of which approximately 10 million were shared. The method was immunoSEQ multiplex PCR; TCRdb's version includes in-frame clones alone and lacks a portion of them. Clone size and the V and J calls come from that table; the DNA yielded D and trimming. The listing contains more than 45,000 clones.

The specimen sequenced was PBMCs. The gene calls are TRBV29-1 and TRBJ2-6; 7 positions agree with TRBD2. The receptor was isolated from an older woman in good health and CMV-seropositive. The CDR3 bases are TGCAGCGTTGATGCGGGGGCTGGGGCCAACGTCCTGACTTTC. Its translation is CSVDAGAGANVLTF.